This T cell receptor (beta chain) was profiled in a study of blood T cell repertoires in COVID-19. The ends were cut back, 2 bases at V and 0 bases at J, with 11 bases in the middle. This CDR3 is built from 16 residues. Germline loops: CDR1 MNHEY, CDR2 SVGAGI. TCRdb's copy holds only in-frame clones and misses some; the assay was immunoSEQ multiplex PCR. The sample consists of approximately 200,000 clones, around 83% of them appearing once. V gene TRBV6-5 combines with J gene TRBJ1-3; tentative D call: TRBD1 (6 bases). Input material: peripheral blood. This sequence was found in a man aged 50 to 60 who had recovered from COVID-19. The CDR3 is CASSYGQGSSGNTIYF. CDR3 coding DNA: TGTGCCAGCAGTTACGGGCAGGGGAGCTCTGGAAACACCATATATTTT.